This note documents a single TCR beta chain sequence. No antigen is known for it. These data come from a study of blood T cells in healthy people across ages. Study results and caveats: TCR beta diversity per million T cells fell roughly linearly with age.

The use of a sample-barcoded 5' primer and a J-beta primer mix characterized a second PCR of about 6 to 12 cycles. MiXCR, applied by TCRdb to the 5' RACE reads, yields one record per CDR3 protein. The sample lists about 1.6 million distinct CDR3 sequences, roughly 32% seen once, with about 10% in the top ten. The V gene end was trimmed by 5 bases and the J gene end by 3 bases; junction bases not matched to a gene: 6. Germline V CDR1 and CDR2: ENHRY, SYGVKD. The CDR3 is 15 amino acids. The sequence derives from a woman in her thirties in good health. Sequenced material: blood. The chain joins TRBV10-3 to TRBJ2-3; 9 bases align to TRBD1. The CDR3 DNA reads as TGTGCCATCAGTTGGGGACAGGGAGAGACAGATACGCAGTATTTT. Encoded protein: CAISWGQGETDTQYF.